This TCR beta chain was sequenced for a study of CD8+CD57+ T cells in acquired aplastic anemia. Across the whole study: DNA per sorted CD4+ or CD8+ sample ranged about 0.18 to 30 ug, averaging roughly 3.3 ug. The study obtained about 9.9 million reads on average for CD4+ cells from healthy donors.

Study-wide findings and caveats: Patients and controls shared 25 to 30 CD8+ CDR3 sequences.

Genomic DNA provided the template from which TCR beta VDJ and CDR3 profiles were obtained. TCRdb itself ran the reads through MiXCR, one entry per CDR3 protein. This sample has some 220,000 distinct CDR3 sequences; 30% to 35% occur once, and the top ten carry roughly 1.1%. This clonotype was seen repeatedly, ten times or more. Antigen: not known. Sequencing was performed on sorted CD4+, CD8+, or CD8+CD57+ T cells (not recorded which) from PBMCs. The clonotype was recovered from a human donor in good health, serving as a control.

CDR3 DNA: TGCAGTGCTAGAGATAGAGTGGGGACAGGGCAAGGCTACACCTTC. Its translation: CSARDRVGTGQGYTF. The V gene is TRBV20-1, the J gene TRBJ1-2; TRBD1 aligns across 9 bases. The V gene's germline CDR1 is DFQATT and CDR2 SNEGSKA (reference sequence). The CDR3 contains 15 residues. The junction had 10 bases not matched to a gene; V was cut back by 0 bases and J by 8 bases.